Listed below are T cell receptor beta chains from one sample, sequenced in a study of T cell responses to AZD1222 COVID-19 vaccine. The protocol was immunoSEQ multiplex PCR, while the TCRdb copy is restricted to in-frame clones and leaves out a portion. This table has about 130,000 clones, 93% appearing once. The specimen was peripheral blood, collected on day 0 of AZD1222 vaccination. The receptor set was obtained from an adult in good health. Both conserved end residues are part of each CDR3. The D gene is left open where the match is weak. Only part of the rows carry a size: once, few, many, or a class if the clone is expanded.

D gene,V gene,clone size,J gene,CDR3 protein,CDR3 DNA
-,TRBV5-4,-,TRBJ1-6,CASSLVSGNSPLHF,TGTGCCAGCAGCTTGGTCTCAGGGAATTCACCCCTCCACTTT
TRBD2,TRBV7-9,-,TRBJ2-2,CASSFWTSGRATGELFF,TGTGCCAGCAGCTTCTGGACTAGCGGGAGGGCCACCGGGGAGCTGTTTTTT
TRBD2,TRBV27,-,TRBJ2-2,CASGTSERFETGELFF,TGTGCCAGCGGAACTAGCGAAAGATTTGAGACCGGGGAGCTGTTTTTT
-,TRBV5-5,once,TRBJ1-1,CASSLGAGNTEAFF,TGTGCCAGCAGCTTGGGGGCAGGGAACACTGAAGCTTTCTTT
-,TRBV14,-,TRBJ1-1,CASSQEPGNTEAFF,TGTGCCAGCAGCCAAGAACCCGGGAACACTGAAGCTTTCTTT
-,TRBV7-8,-,TRBJ1-5,CASSPGQYSNQPQHF,TGTGCCAGCAGCCCAGGACAGTATAGCAATCAGCCCCAGCATTTT
TRBD2,TRBV5-4,-,TRBJ2-5,CASSLGLADPETQYF,TGTGCCAGCAGCTTGGGACTAGCGGATCCAGAGACCCAGTACTTC
TRBD1,TRBV7-9,-,TRBJ1-2,CASSRDSNYGYTF,TGTGCCAGCAGCAGGGACAGCAACTATGGCTACACCTTC
-,TRBV12-3/TRBV12-4,-,TRBJ1-1,CAISTPLNTEAFF,TGTGCCATCTCGACACCTCTGAACACTGAAGCTTTCTTT
-,TRBV3-1/TRBV3-2,-,TRBJ2-7,CASSHNYEQYF,TGTGCCAGCAGCCACAACTACGAGCAGTACTTC
TRBD1,TRBV5-1,once,TRBJ1-2,CASSLSQGAVGYTF,TGCGCCAGCAGCTTGTCTCAGGGGGCAGTTGGCTACACCTTC
-,TRBV30,-,TRBJ2-3,CAWTGLSTDTQYF,TGTGCCTGGACAGGTTTATCGACAGATACGCAGTATTTT
-,TRBV11-3,once,TRBJ2-1,CASSLVGSSYNEQFF,TGTGCCAGCAGCTTAGTAGGTTCCTCCTACAATGAGCAGTTCTTC
-,TRBV5-1,-,TRBJ2-1,CASSLSLGPSAEQFF,TGCGCCAGCAGCTTGTCTCTTGGGCCATCCGCTGAGCAGTTCTTC
TRBD1,TRBV6-6,-,TRBJ1-3,CASSSVTGGYEVVF,TGTGCCAGCAGTTCCGTGACAGGGGGTTATGAAGTTGTGTTC
-,TRBV27,-,TRBJ1-4,CASSRGTHFEANEKLFF,TGTGCCAGCAGCCGAGGGACACATTTCGAGGCTAATGAAAAACTGTTTTTT
TRBD1,TRBV6-2/TRBV6-3,once,TRBJ1-4,CASSPRDSGPNEKLFF,TGTGCCAGCAGCCCTAGGGACAGTGGACCTAATGAAAAACTGTTTTTT
-,TRBV28,once,TRBJ1-5,CASSPAGNQPQHF,TGTGCCAGCAGCCCCGCGGGCAATCAGCCCCAGCATTTT
-,TRBV23-1,-,TRBJ1-3,CASSRRDVDSGNTIYF,TGCGCCAGCAGTAGACGGGACGTCGACTCTGGAAACACCATATATTTT
TRBD2,TRBV5-1,-,TRBJ2-3,CASSPGVLAGGTDTQYF,TGCGCCAGCAGCCCTGGAGTACTAGCGGGAGGCACAGATACGCAGTATTTT
-,TRBV28,once,TRBJ1-5,CASSTRGAAGQSNQPQHF,TGTGCCAGCAGTACCCGCGGGGCAGCAGGGCAAAGCAATCAGCCCCAGCATTTT
-,TRBV18,-,TRBJ1-4,CASSRLSTNEKLFF,TGTGCCAGCTCACGACTTTCAACTAATGAAAAACTGTTTTTT
-,TRBV10-3,-,TRBJ2-7,CAISWSSYEQYF,TGTGCCATCAGTTGGAGCTCCTACGAGCAGTACTTC
-,TRBV5-1,-,TRBJ1-5,CASSWGDSHSNQPQHF,TGCGCCAGCAGCTGGGGCGACTCCCATAGCAATCAGCCCCAGCATTTT
-,TRBV29-1,-,TRBJ1-2,CSVDSQADGYTF,TGCAGCGTTGACAGTCAGGCCGATGGCTACACCTTC
-,TRBV6-6,-,TRBJ1-6,CASSYGGRANSPLHF,TGTGCCAGCAGTTACGGGGGCAGGGCTAATTCACCCCTCCACTTT
-,TRBV11-2,-,TRBJ2-1,CASSLDLRSNEQFF,TGTGCCAGCAGCTTAGATTTGAGATCCAATGAGCAGTTCTTC
TRBD2,TRBV30,-,TRBJ2-1,CAWSGLAGDNEQFF,TGTGCCTGGAGTGGACTAGCGGGAGACAATGAGCAGTTCTTC
TRBD2,TRBV5-1,-,TRBJ2-2,CASSLISGRASGELFF,TGCGCCAGCAGCTTGATAAGCGGGAGGGCCTCTGGGGAGCTGTTTTTT
TRBD1,TRBV15,once,TRBJ2-5,CATSRVTGNQETQYF,TGTGCCACCAGCAGAGTGACAGGGAACCAAGAGACCCAGTACTTC
-,TRBV1,-,TRBJ2-1,CTSTGPLSSYNEQFF,TGCACCAGCACGGGACCCCTGAGCTCCTACAATGAGCAGTTCTTC
-,TRBV12-3/TRBV12-4,-,TRBJ1-2,CASSFSDSDGYTF,TGTGCCAGCAGTTTTTCGGACAGCGATGGCTACACCTTC
TRBD1,TRBV19,-,TRBJ1-2,CASAPGQGDIFYGYTF,TGTGCCAGCGCCCCGGGACAGGGGGATATTTTCTATGGCTACACCTTC
TRBD1,TRBV11-2,-,TRBJ2-7,CASSMDRGSSEQYF,TGTGCCAGCAGCATGGACAGGGGATCTAGCGAGCAGTACTTC
-,TRBV7-8,-,TRBJ2-7,CASSLAPGEYEQYF,TGTGCCAGCAGCTTAGCCCCAGGGGAATACGAGCAGTACTTC
TRBD1,TRBV15,-,TRBJ1-1,CATSGDRANTEAFF,TGTGCCACCAGCGGGGACAGGGCGAACACTGAAGCTTTCTTT
-,TRBV19,-,TRBJ2-1,CASSLPAATYNEQFF,TGTGCCAGTAGTTTGCCAGCGGCTACCTACAATGAGCAGTTCTTC
-,TRBV6-5,-,TRBJ2-7,CASSYSGSSYEQYF,TGTGCCAGCAGTTACTCGGGCTCATCCTACGAGCAGTACTTC
-,TRBV6-1,-,TRBJ1-1,CASSELFEAFF,TGTGCCAGCAGTGAACTCTTTGAAGCTTTCTTT
-,TRBV3-1/TRBV3-2,-,TRBJ1-1,CASSQEIGTEAFF,TGTGCCAGCAGCCAAGAGATAGGCACTGAAGCTTTCTTT
-,TRBV7-9,-,TRBJ2-1,CASSLPLYRTYNEQFF,TGTGCCAGCAGCTTACCACTTTATCGGACCTACAATGAGCAGTTCTTC
TRBD2,TRBV4-2,-,TRBJ2-3,CASSQEWLAGADTQYF,TGTGCCAGCAGCCAAGAATGGCTAGCGGGAGCAGATACGCAGTATTTT
TRBD2,TRBV29-1,-,TRBJ2-1,CSSRREGGHNEQFF,TGCAGTAGCCGGAGGGAGGGTGGGCACAATGAGCAGTTCTTC
TRBD2,TRBV5-1,-,TRBJ2-1,CASSLLSSGSYEQFF,TGCGCCAGCAGCTTGTTATCTAGCGGGAGCTATGAGCAGTTCTTC
-,TRBV7-9,-,TRBJ1-1,CASSLNWNTEAFF,TGTGCCAGCAGCTTAAATTGGAACACTGAAGCTTTCTTT
TRBD1,TRBV3-1/TRBV3-2,-,TRBJ1-2,CASSFGQGRGYTF,TGTGCCAGCAGTTTCGGACAGGGGCGAGGCTACACCTTC
TRBD2,TRBV23-1,-,TRBJ2-3,CASSQTAGGPDTQYF,TGCGCCAGCAGTCAAACAGCGGGAGGGCCAGATACGCAGTATTTT
TRBD1,TRBV5-1,-,TRBJ1-2,CASRQGVEYGYTF,TGCGCCAGCAGGCAGGGGGTCGAGTATGGCTACACCTTC
-,TRBV19,-,TRBJ2-7,CASSSRDTLEQYF,TGTGCCAGTAGTTCGCGGGACACCCTCGAGCAGTACTTC
-,TRBV2,once,TRBJ1-5,CASSPMGETNQPQHF,TGTGCCAGCAGTCCGATGGGGGAAACCAATCAGCCCCAGCATTTT
-,TRBV3-1/TRBV3-2,-,TRBJ2-5,CASSRQETQYF,TGTGCCAGCAGCCGTCAAGAGACCCAGTACTTC
-,TRBV5-6,once,TRBJ1-1,CASSFNTGNTEAFF,TGTGCCAGCAGCTTCAACACAGGTAACACTGAAGCTTTCTTT
TRBD1,TRBV27,once,TRBJ2-7,CASSTGTGGDYEQYF,TGTGCCAGCAGTACGGGGACAGGGGGGGACTACGAGCAGTACTTC
-,TRBV5-4,-,TRBJ2-7,CASSLEPESREQYF,TGTGCCAGCAGCTTGGAACCCGAATCGAGAGAGCAGTACTTC
-,TRBV6-5,-,TRBJ2-7,CASSYSDRTYEQYF,TGTGCCAGCAGTTACTCGGACAGAACCTACGAGCAGTACTTC
-,TRBV5-1,-,TRBJ1-3,CASSLARGSGNTIYF,TGCGCCAGCAGCTTGGCCAGGGGATCAGGAAACACCATATATTTT
TRBD2,TRBV30,-,TRBJ2-2,CAWSRASGSVNGELFF,TGTGCCTGGAGTAGGGCTAGCGGGAGTGTTAACGGGGAGCTGTTTTTT
-,TRBV5-1,-,TRBJ2-3,CASRWDSNTDTQYF,TGCGCCAGCAGGTGGGACTCTAACACAGATACGCAGTATTTT
-,TRBV6-5,-,TRBJ2-7,CASSYEPGHSYEQYF,TGTGCCAGCAGTTACGAGCCGGGACACTCCTACGAGCAGTACTTC
TRBD1,TRBV5-1,once,TRBJ2-1,CASNRQGARNEQFF,TGCGCCAGCAACAGACAGGGGGCACGCAATGAGCAGTTCTTC